The rows below give T cell receptor beta chains drawn from one sample of a study of T-cell memory formation after mild COVID-19. One entry per CDR3 protein results from TCRdb running MiXCR on the 5' RACE reads. The top ten hold approximately 13% of the sample, which has roughly 560,000 distinct CDR3 sequences, roughly 22% seen once. Material: PBMCs or a T cell subset sorted from them (not recorded which). The receptors here all came from an adult woman who had mild COVID-19 (a few samples of this study predate the infection). Cell type and time point are not known. The CDR3 runs from the conserved cysteine through the conserved F or W. D genes are given only for firm matches.

V	J	D	CDR3
TRBV20-1	TRBJ2-5	-	CSARDRLVSPRETQYF
TRBV7-2	TRBJ2-7	-	CASSLEGPLSYEQYF
TRBV9	TRBJ2-2	-	CASSVVGLGELFF
TRBV12-3/TRBV12-4	TRBJ2-1	-	CASSLTGAPYSYNEQFF
TRBV7-2	TRBJ2-1	TRBD1	CAGPRTGAYNEQFF
TRBV18	TRBJ2-3	-	CASSSAYTDTQYF
TRBV4-1	TRBJ1-2	-	CASSQDKEYPIYGYTF
TRBV7-9	TRBJ2-3	-	CASSRQGSGDTQYF
TRBV11-2	TRBJ2-7	-	CASSRGTYEQYF
TRBV27	TRBJ2-1	TRBD1	CASSLGQNSYNEQFF
TRBV6-6	TRBJ1-1	-	CASSYSESTEAFF
TRBV20-1	TRBJ2-7	TRBD2	CSARTSGRLHEQYF
TRBV5-1	TRBJ2-2	-	CASSLANKGAGELFF
TRBV7-6	TRBJ2-1	TRBD2	CASSFTSTRTSGGPTSSYNEQFF
TRBV9	TRBJ2-3	TRBD2	CASSVDGLGIDTQYF
TRBV12-3/TRBV12-4	TRBJ2-5	-	CASRKAWGEETQYF
TRBV12-3/TRBV12-4	TRBJ2-4	-	CASSWGQRTKNIQYF
TRBV2	TRBJ2-3	-	CASKVTDTQYF
TRBV6-2/TRBV6-3	TRBJ1-1	-	CASSYPSVRGYTEAFF
TRBV4-1	TRBJ2-4	-	CASRGLSIQYF
TRBV20-1	TRBJ2-1	-	CSASWFLNNDNEQFF
TRBV29-1	TRBJ2-7	-	CSVVSSYEQYF
TRBV7-9	TRBJ2-1	-	CASSLRDPSKHF
TRBV5-1	TRBJ2-1	-	CASSLEQGSNEQFF
TRBV7-9	TRBJ1-2	-	CASSLVSVNYGYTF
TRBV3-1	TRBJ2-4	-	CASSQDEELLLGIQYF
TRBV6-1	TRBJ1-5	-	CASSEGGPSNQPQHF
TRBV12-3/TRBV12-4	TRBJ1-1	-	CASRKQSTEAFF
TRBV12-3/TRBV12-4	TRBJ1-6	-	CASQTDYNSPLHF
TRBV27	TRBJ1-1	-	CASSAGGTVFTEAFF
TRBV3-1	TRBJ1-1	-	CASSQDKVNTEAFF
TRBV5-5	TRBJ2-2	-	CASSLIQSNTGELFF
TRBV6-5	TRBJ2-1	TRBD2	CASSYSIARTGGTPREQFF
TRBV15	TRBJ2-7	-	CATSRTRTAGALYEQYF
TRBV19	TRBJ2-7	-	CASSFTGWTYEQYF
TRBV20-1	TRBJ1-2	-	CSATRTAKEYGYTF
TRBV4-1	TRBJ2-7	TRBD2	CASSQDPGTRYEQYF
TRBV12-3/TRBV12-4	TRBJ2-3	-	CASSPGTLDTQYF
TRBV5-1	TRBJ2-7	TRBD1	CASSYGQGVRDEQYF
TRBV6-5	TRBJ2-1	TRBD1	CASTSTGPSYNEQFF
TRBV28	TRBJ2-7	-	CASCAASEQYF
TRBV20-1	TRBJ1-2	-	CSATEGPLNYGYTF
TRBV29-1	TRBJ1-1	-	CSAIMNTEAFF